These T cell receptor beta chains were read from a single sample in a study of blood T cells in healthy people across ages. From the 5' RACE reads, TCRdb called clonotypes with MiXCR, one entry per CDR3 protein. Of about 1.7 million distinct CDR3 sequences in the sample, roughly 30% were seen once. Material for sequencing was blood. These receptor sequences come from a woman in her 30s in good health. Both conserved end residues are part of each CDR3. A D gene is named only where the DNA matches it firmly. Clone size, where shown, is once, few, many, or a class for clones that have expanded.

j_gene,d_gene,abundance,v_gene,CDR3nt,CDR3aa
TRBJ1-3,-,once,TRBV6-5,TGTGCCAGCAGTTACCTGCCCGACTCTGGAAACACCATATATTTT,CASSYLPDSGNTIYF
TRBJ1-2,TRBD1,-,TRBV5-1,TGCGCCAGCAGCCGAGGGACAGGGCTCTCCTATGGCTACACCTTC,CASSRGTGLSYGYTF
TRBJ2-7,-,many,TRBV7-2,TGTGCCAGCAGCCCGCTGTACTTACGCGAGCAGTACTTC,CASSPLYLREQYF
TRBJ2-1,TRBD1,-,TRBV20-1,TGCAGTGCCTTGAGGCATCCAGGGGGCAAAGAGACCCAGTTCTTC,CSALRHPGGKETQFF
TRBJ2-5,TRBD1,few,TRBV2,TGTGCCAGCAGCGAAGAGGGGGCCTCGCAAGAGACCCAGTACTTC,CASSEEGASQETQYF
TRBJ2-1,-,many,TRBV7-2,TGTGCCAGCAGCTTAGAAGGGGGAGTCGGTTACAATGAGCAGTTCTTC,CASSLEGGVGYNEQFF
TRBJ2-5,-,few,TRBV6-1,TGTGCCAGCAGGGGGGACGCCGGGGAAGAGACCCAGTACTTC,CASRGDAGEETQYF
TRBJ1-4,-,-,TRBV20-1,TGCAGTGCTAGACCCTGGAACGGGGTTGAAAAACTGTTTTTT,CSARPWNGVEKLFF
TRBJ2-4,TRBD1,few,TRBV7-9,TGTGCCAGCAGCTTCCCCGACAGGGGCCTCCAGTACTTC,CASSFPDRGLQYF
TRBJ1-2,-,once,TRBV7-9,TGTGCCAGCAGCAGCATCCCCCCTAGTCAGCTCTATGGCTACACCTTC,CASSSIPPSQLYGYTF
TRBJ2-7,-,few,TRBV28,TGTGCCAGCATCGGGAACCCCTACGAGCAGTACTTC,CASIGNPYEQYF
TRBJ2-2,-,-,TRBV10-1,TGCGCCGCGACAAGCACCGGGGAGCTGTTTTTT,CAATSTGELFF
TRBJ1-4,-,many,TRBV12-3/TRBV12-4,TGTGCCAGCAGTTTACGGGGGGGTAATGAAAAACTGTTTTTT,CASSLRGGNEKLFF
TRBJ1-1,-,-,TRBV5-1,TGCGCCAGCAGCGATAGGGGCGCGAACACTGAAGCTTTCTTT,CASSDRGANTEAFF
TRBJ1-4,-,many,TRBV27,TGTGCCAGCAGTTTGGAAGGTGGGGGGACTAATGAAAAACTGTTTTTT,CASSLEGGGTNEKLFF
TRBJ2-7,-,-,TRBV20-1,TGCAGTGCTAGAGGGAAAGGGGTCGAGTACTACGAGCAGTACTTC,CSARGKGVEYYEQYF
TRBJ2-1,TRBD2,many,TRBV6-2/TRBV6-3,TGTGCCAGCAGCGGAACTAGCGGGAGATTGTATGAGCAGTTCTTC,CASSGTSGRLYEQFF
TRBJ2-7,-,-,TRBV29-1,TGCAGCGTGGGTGGGAGGACAAACGGGAACGAGCGGTACTTC,CSVGGRTNGNERYF
TRBJ2-1,-,many,TRBV29-1,TGCAGCGGGGGGGAGTTGGGGAATGAGCAGTTCTTC,CSGGELGNEQFF
TRBJ2-7,-,few,TRBV5-1,TGCGCCAGCAGCTTGGAGGAAGTGGGCTCCTACGAGCAGTACTTC,CASSLEEVGSYEQYF
TRBJ2-7,-,-,TRBV11-2,TGTGCCAGCAGCCCCGGAAGGACCTCCCCTAGTTACGAGCAGTACTTC,CASSPGRTSPSYEQYF
TRBJ2-6,-,-,TRBV3-1,TGTGCCAGCAGCCAAGAGAGGAGGGCCTCTGGGGCCAACGTCCTGACTTTC,CASSQERRASGANVLTF
TRBJ2-1,TRBD2,-,TRBV4-3,TGCGCCAGCAGCCAAGGGCCAGCGGGAAAGAACAATGAGCAGTTCTTC,CASSQGPAGKNNEQFF
TRBJ2-3,TRBD2,-,TRBV5-6,TGTGCCAGCGGAATAAGGGGAATTAGCGGGGGGGCGGAAGATACGCAGTATTTT,CASGIRGISGGAEDTQYF
TRBJ2-6,-,-,TRBV7-2,TGTGCCAGCAGCTTAGCGCCACGAATCTCTGGGGCCAACGTCCTGACTTTC,CASSLAPRISGANVLTF
TRBJ2-7,-,-,TRBV5-1,TGCGCCAGCAGCTTCGGGGTGTCCTACAATGAGCAGTACTTC,CASSFGVSYNEQYF
TRBJ2-4,-,few,TRBV28,TGTGCCAGCAGCCCAGTCGTAGCCAAAAACATTCAGTACTTC,CASSPVVAKNIQYF
TRBJ1-1,TRBD1,few,TRBV12-3/TRBV12-4,TGTGCCAGCAGTTTACAGGGGGCAACAGGAGCTTTCTTT,CASSLQGATGAFF
TRBJ2-7,-,many,TRBV9,TGTGCCAGCAGCGTGACTGGCTACGAGCAGTACTTC,CASSVTGYEQYF